This is a list of T cell receptor beta chains from one sample in a study of blood T cells in healthy people across ages. TCRdb fed the 5' RACE reads into MiXCR, producing one record per CDR3 protein. In the table there are about 1.8 million distinct CDR3 sequences, about 50% of which are singletons. The sequencing sample was made of blood. The receptors stem from a middle-aged woman in good health. Both conserved end residues are part of each CDR3. A D gene is named only where the DNA matches it firmly. Only some rows state a clone size, as once, few, many or a class for expanded clones.

d_call | j_call | clone_size | v_call | cdr3_nt | cdr3_aa
TRBD1 | TRBJ1-2 | few | TRBV20-1 | TGCAGTGCTGCCGACAGGGCCTATGGCTACACCTTC | CSAADRAYGYTF
TRBD1 | TRBJ1-6 | NA | TRBV6-4 | TGTGCCAGCAGTGACTTTAACAGGGGCAACTCACCCCTCCACTTT | CASSDFNRGNSPLHF
NA | TRBJ1-2 | NA | TRBV2 | TGTGCCAGCAGTGTAAGGGCTGACTATGGCTACACCTTC | CASSVRADYGYTF
NA | TRBJ1-2 | few | TRBV7-2 | TGTGCCAGCACCCAGGGTACCTCGCCAAGTGGCTACACCTTC | CASTQGTSPSGYTF
NA | TRBJ1-5 | NA | TRBV7-3 | TGTGCCAGCAGCTCTTGTCGGGGGTGCCCGAATCTGAAGTTTAATAGCAATCAGCCCCAGCATTTT | CASSSCRGCPNLKFNSNQPQHF
TRBD2 | TRBJ2-3 | NA | TRBV9 | TGTGCCAGCAGCGTAGGGGGGAGGGAGAATACGCAGTATTTT | CASSVGGRENTQYF
NA | TRBJ2-7 | NA | TRBV6-1 | TGTGCCAGCAGTGAACCGGGACTGGGAGACTACGAGCAGTACTTC | CASSEPGLGDYEQYF
TRBD1 | TRBJ2-5 | NA | TRBV12-3/TRBV12-4 | TGTGCCAGCAGTTTTGGGGACAGAGAAGAGACCCAGTACTTC | CASSFGDREETQYF
TRBD1 | TRBJ1-2 | NA | TRBV5-6 | TGTGCCAGCAGTCAAGCCGGGACAGAACGCTATGGCTACACCTTC | CASSQAGTERYGYTF
NA | TRBJ1-5 | few | TRBV29-1 | TGCAGCGTTGTCACCTCAGGGGTTAGCAATCAGCCCCAGCATTTT | CSVVTSGVSNQPQHF
TRBD1 | TRBJ1-2 | few | TRBV29-1 | TGCAGCGTTGAGGCCTCCAGGACAGGGCCCTATGGCTACACCTTC | CSVEASRTGPYGYTF
TRBD2 | TRBJ2-5 | NA | TRBV5-1 | TGCGCCAGCAGCCTTAGCGGGGGGACGCAGACCCAGTACTTC | CASSLSGGTQTQYF
TRBD1 | TRBJ1-1 | NA | TRBV20-1 | TGCAGTGCTAGAGGAGGGGGCCTGGGTGACACTGAAGCTTTCTTT | CSARGGGLGDTEAFF
NA | TRBJ2-3 | NA | TRBV12-3/TRBV12-4 | TGTGCCAGCAGTTCTACGTTGGGTACGGGGGGCGCTAGCACAGATACGCAGTATTTT | CASSSTLGTGGASTDTQYF
TRBD1 | TRBJ2-7 | NA | TRBV7-6 | TGTGCCAGCACCCGTCAGGGGGCTATTGACGAGCAGTACTTC | CASTRQGAIDEQYF
TRBD2 | TRBJ2-7 | few | TRBV3-1 | TGTGCCAGCAGCCAAGAAGCGGGGGCGTCCTACGAGCAGTACTTC | CASSQEAGASYEQYF
NA | TRBJ1-2 | NA | TRBV4-3 | TGCGCCAGCAGCCAAGATCAGGGGCTATATGGCTGCACCTTC | CASSQDQGLYGCTF
TRBD1 | TRBJ2-7 | NA | TRBV6-5 | TGTGCCAGCAGTTGGACAGGGGGGTTCTACGAGCAGTACTTC | CASSWTGGFYEQYF
NA | TRBJ1-1 | NA | TRBV5-8 | TGTGCCAGCAGCTCGTCGGGGGGGGTCAGCACTGAAGCTTTCTTT | CASSSSGGVSTEAFF
NA | TRBJ2-5 | few | TRBV9 | TGTGCCAGCAGCGTCGTCCCGCAGGAGACCCAGTACTTC | CASSVVPQETQYF
TRBD2 | TRBJ2-5 | NA | TRBV4-3 | TGCGCCAGCAGCCAAGACAACGGGGGGACCCAAGAGACCCAGTACTTC | CASSQDNGGTQETQYF
NA | TRBJ2-7 | NA | TRBV4-3 | TGCGCCAGCAGCCGAGAGCGGTTCAGCTCCTACGAGCAGTACTTC | CASSRERFSSYEQYF
NA | TRBJ2-7 | few | TRBV9 | TGTGCCAGCAGTGTGGGAAGGGGAGCCTACGAGCAGTACTTC | CASSVGRGAYEQYF
TRBD1 | TRBJ2-5 | few | TRBV7-9 | TGTGCCAGCTTTTCGACAGGGGGCGCGGAGACCCAGTACTTC | CASFSTGGAETQYF
TRBD1 | TRBJ2-7 | NA | TRBV6-5 | TGTGCCAGCAGGTGGGGACAGGGAGGTAGCGAGCAGTACTTC | CASRWGQGGSEQYF
NA | TRBJ2-1 | NA | TRBV4-3 | TGCGCCAGCAGCCCCGGGACTGGGTTTGATGAGCAGTTCTTC | CASSPGTGFDEQFF
NA | TRBJ2-7 | many | TRBV7-9 | TGTGCCAGCAGCCGAGGGAACGAGCAGTACTTC | CASSRGNEQYF
NA | TRBJ2-5 | few | TRBV6-2/TRBV6-3 | TGTGCCAGCAGTTACTCCGCGGGGAGAGTAGAGACCCAGTACTTC | CASSYSAGRVETQYF
NA | TRBJ2-5 | few | TRBV2 | TGTGCCAGCAGTGAAAGCCCTAGGCAAGAGACCCAGTACTTC | CASSESPRQETQYF
NA | TRBJ2-5 | NA | TRBV10-3 | TGTGCCATCAGTGAGGATGTGGGTACAGTCCTCAAGACCCAGTACTTC | CAISEDVGTVLKTQYF
NA | TRBJ1-2 | NA | TRBV12-5 | TGTGCTAGTGGTTTGGGAGCAGGCCCTTCCTATGGCTACACCTTC | CASGLGAGPSYGYTF
NA | TRBJ2-5 | few | TRBV2 | TGTGCCAGCAGGGGGGGGACAGGACCTCCAGAGACCCAGTACTTC | CASRGGTGPPETQYF
TRBD1 | TRBJ1-5 | NA | TRBV4-1 | TGCGCCAGCAGCCAAGACTCAGGGCAGGGGGATCAGCCCCAGCATTTT | CASSQDSGQGDQPQHF
TRBD2 | TRBJ2-3 | NA | TRBV7-2 | TGTGCCAGCAGCTTACCTCTTAGCGGGGGCCTCACAGATACGCAGTATTTT | CASSLPLSGGLTDTQYF
TRBD2 | TRBJ2-2 | NA | TRBV28 | TGTGCCAGCCATAGCGGGGGGGCCGCCGGGGAGCTGTTTTTT | CASHSGGAAGELFF
NA | TRBJ2-7 | NA | TRBV7-9 | TGTGCCAGCAGCTTAGACGAGACAGTCTACGAGCAGTACTTC | CASSLDETVYEQYF
NA | TRBJ1-2 | NA | TRBV5-1 | TGCGCCAGCAGCCTAGACCGGGACCCACCTCGGGGCTACACCTTC | CASSLDRDPPRGYTF
NA | TRBJ2-7 | NA | TRBV7-2 | TGCGCCAGCAGCCCAGGGTATCAAGAGTCCCAGTACTTC | CASSPGYQESQYF
NA | TRBJ1-1 | few | TRBV5-5 | TGTGCCAGCAGCTTGGTTCGGGACGAAGCTTTCTTT | CASSLVRDEAFF
TRBD2 | TRBJ2-7 | NA | TRBV7-8 | TGTGCCAGCAGCTTAGCGGCTAGCGGGGTGAGCGAGCAGTACTTC | CASSLAASGVSEQYF
NA | TRBJ2-2 | NA | TRBV5-1 | TGCGCCAGCCTACAGGGCTCGAACACCGGGGAGCTGTTTTTT | CASLQGSNTGELFF
TRBD2 | TRBJ2-3 | NA | TRBV5-5 | TGCGCCAGCTGGGCGGGGGGCACAGATACGCAGTATTTT | CASWAGGTDTQYF
TRBD1 | TRBJ2-7 | NA | TRBV15 | TGTGCCACCAGCAGGACCGGGACAGTCACCTACGAGCAGTACTTC | CATSRTGTVTYEQYF
TRBD1 | TRBJ2-7 | once | TRBV19 | TGTGCCAGTAGTGGACGGACGACAGGGTCCTACGAGCAGTACTTC | CASSGRTTGSYEQYF
NA | TRBJ1-1 | NA | TRBV4-1 | TGCGCCAGCAGCCAGGCGGACCGATCTATGAACACTGAAGCTTTCTTT | CASSQADRSMNTEAFF
TRBD2 | TRBJ2-4 | few | TRBV6-6 | TGTGCCAGCAGTCACTCGACGGGGGGGGCCAAAAACATTCAGTACTTC | CASSHSTGGAKNIQYF
TRBD2 | TRBJ2-3 | NA | TRBV6-5 | TGTGCCAGCAGGTCCGGGACTAGCGGGGATACGCAGTATTTT | CASRSGTSGDTQYF
NA | TRBJ2-5 | NA | TRBV20-1 | TGCAGTGCTAGAGATCGGCAGGGGTACAGAGAGACCCAGTACTTC | CSARDRQGYRETQYF
TRBD2 | TRBJ2-3 | NA | TRBV12-3/TRBV12-4 | TGTGCCAGCAGACTAGCGGGGGGGAAGAATACGCAGTATTTT | CASRLAGGKNTQYF
TRBD2 | TRBJ2-3 | few | TRBV7-3 | TGTGCCAGCAGACTTAGCGGGTCCACAGATACGCAGTATTTT | CASRLSGSTDTQYF
TRBD1 | TRBJ1-6 | NA | TRBV3-1 | TGTGCCAGCAACGACCGGGACAGGGAGGGATCCTATAATTCACCCCTCCACTTT | CASNDRDREGSYNSPLHF
NA | TRBJ2-3 | NA | TRBV5-1 | TGCGCCAGCTCCAAAGGAGGAGAGGGGGACGCAGATACGCAGTATTTT | CASSKGGEGDADTQYF